The 32 T cell receptor beta chains below were found in one sample sequenced in a study of T-cell memory formation after mild COVID-19. TCRdb processed the 5' RACE reads anew with MiXCR; each CDR3 protein has one entry. This sample has about 200,000 distinct CDR3 sequences, with about 9.2% found just once. The sequencing sample was made of PBMCs or a T cell subset sorted from them (not recorded which). The receptors originated from a man in his late teens or twenties who had mild COVID-19 (a few samples of this study predate the infection). Cell type and time point are not known.

This chain connects TRBV3-1 to TRBJ1-2; perhaps TRBD1 as D (6 bases). V shed 1 base and J shed 4 bases, with 13 bases lying between them. The CDR3 has 15 residues. The germline gives CDR1 LGHDT, CDR2 YNNKEL (reference sequence). In DNA form, the CDR3 reads TGTGCCAGCAGCCAAGCCCCCCAGGGGAGCTATGGCTACACCTTC. This gives the protein CASSQAPQGSYGYTF.

This clonotype has just a few counts. This rearrangement joins TRBV12-3 or TRBV12-4 to TRBJ1-5; 7 nucleotides agree with TRBD1. J was trimmed by 4 bases and V by 6 bases; bases with no gene match: 9. The CDR3 is 15 amino acids. CDR3 residues: CASRPQGGGNQPQHF. For the CDR3, the DNA is TGTGCCAGCAGACCTCAGGGGGGGGGTAATCAGCCCCAGCATTTT.

Regarding this clonotype: Given a much more abundant clone one base away, this may be a read error. This sequence joins TRBV12-3 or TRBV12-4 and TRBJ2-7, with 9 bases lining up with TRBD1. The CDR3 runs 15 residues. The V and J ends lost 5 bases and 6 bases, in that order; junction bases with no gene match: 11. Here the CDR3 reads CASSQRTGEGREQYF. Here the CDR3 DNA reads TGTGCCAGCAGTCAGAGGACAGGGGAGGGACGCGAGCAGTACTTC.

The chain links TRBV10-3 to TRBJ2-1; 9 nucleotides align to TRBD1. This CDR3 region has 17 residues. The germline gives CDR1 ENHRY, CDR2 SYGVKD. V lost 3 bases, J lost 4 bases, and 10 bases stayed unmatched. CDR3 in amino acids: CAISDQHPGQGYNEQFF. CDR3 coding DNA: TGTGCCATCAGTGACCAGCACCCGGGACAGGGTTACAATGAGCAGTTCTTC.

The chain uses TRBV18 and TRBJ2-7, with a tentative D call TRBD2 (5 bases). The CDR3 length is 14 residues. Trimming removed 3 bases at V and 2 bases at J, with 11 bases between. Germline loops: CDR1 KGHSH, CDR2 LQKENI. The CDR3 spells CASSPTTGPYEQYF. The CDR3 nucleotides read TGTGCCAGCTCACCGACTACCGGACCCTACGAGCAGTACTTC. The whole variable domain, filled in from reference TRBV18 and TRBJ2-7, reads NAGVMQNPRHLVRRRGQEARLRCSPMKGHSHVYWYRQLPEEGLKFMVYLQKENIIDESGMPKERFSAEFPKEGPSILRIQQVVRGDSAAYFCASSPTTGPYEQYFGPGTRLTVT.

This clonotype showed up just a few times. V gene TRBV5-1 combines with J gene TRBJ2-5; D is possibly TRBD2 (5 bases). The V gene's germline CDR1 is SGHRS and CDR2 YFSETQ. The CDR3 has 14 amino acids. The V and J ends lost 7 bases and 4 bases respectively, with 17 bases between them. CDR3 protein: CASRRGLNIETQYF. CDR3 sequence (DNA): TGCGCCAGCCGAAGAGGGCTAAACATAGAGACCCAGTACTTC. Using reference TRBV5-1 and TRBJ2-5 for the parts outside the CDR3, the full variable domain is KAGVTQTPRYLIKTRGQQVTLSCSPISGHRSVSWYQQTPGQGLQFLFEYFSETQRNKGNFPGRFSGRQFSNSRSEMNVSTLELGDSALYLCASRRGLNIETQYFGPGTRLLVL.

This chain links TRBV4-1 with TRBJ1-5; TRBD1 agrees at 7 bases. With 4 bases clipped from V and 3 bases from J, the junction kept 9 bases outside the gene matches. The V gene's germline CDR1 is MGHRA and CDR2 YSYEKL. This CDR3 spans 16 amino acids. The CDR3 loop reads CASSPRGDRNNQPQHF. The DNA of the CDR3 is TGCGCCAGCAGCCCTAGAGGGGACAGAAACAATCAGCCCCAGCATTTT.

The chain carries TRBV7-2 and TRBJ2-1; TRBD2 might be the D (5 bases). Trimming took off 5 bases at V and 1 base at J, with 12 bases between the two ends. Germline V lookup: CDR1 SGHTA, CDR2 FQGNSA. This CDR3 region has 15 residues. The CDR3 spells CASSPQADSYNEQFF. The CDR3 nucleotides read TGTGCCAGCAGCCCACAAGCGGATTCCTACAATGAGCAGTTCTTC.

The chain recombines TRBV29-1 with TRBJ2-5; D is perhaps TRBD1 or TRBD2 (6 bases each). Per the germline V gene, CDR1 is SQVTM and CDR2 is ANQGSEA. With 5 bases removed from V and 8 bases from J, the gap between germline ends came to 24 bases. CDR3 length equals 15 residues. CDR3 nucleotide sequence: TGCAGCGTTCCAGCTGGGGGCGGGACACTTGGAACCCAGTACTTC. It translates to CSVPAGGGTLGTQYF.

The chain joins TRBV11-3 to TRBJ2-1, with TRBD2 matching over 9 bases. The CDR3 is 17 residues long. V gave up 6 bases and J gave up 4 bases; unmatched junction bases: 13. Germline CDR1 SGHNT, CDR2 YENEEA. The CDR3 DNA is TGTGCCAGCAGTCCAGCAGGGCGGGGGGGCCAGTACAATGAGCAGTTCTTC. Its protein is CASSPAGRGGQYNEQFF.

This chain uses TRBV25-1 with TRBJ2-2, with unresolved D. Germline V CDR1 and CDR2: MGHDK, SYGVNS. Trimming took 3 bases from V and 0 from J, leaving 2 bases between them. This CDR3 is built from 13 residues. The CDR3: CASSETNTGELFF. Here the CDR3 DNA reads TGTGCCAGCAGTGAGACGAACACCGGGGAGCTGTTTTTT.

This clonotype was detected only a few times. This chain joins TRBV6-1 and TRBJ2-1; 9 nucleotides align to TRBD2. With 8 bases clipped from V and 5 bases from J, the junction kept 7 bases outside the gene matches. The CDR3 has 14 amino acids. Germline lookup yields CDR1 MNHNS and CDR2 SASEGT. CDR3 sequence (DNA): TGTGCCAGCCTAGGGCTAGCGGGAAACAATGAGCAGTTCTTC. Translation gives CASLGLAGNNEQFF.

This clonotype was counted at least ten times. This chain uses TRBV20-1 with TRBJ2-7, with 10 bases fitting TRBD2. The germline CDR1 and CDR2 sequences are DFQATT and SNEGSKA (reference sequence). The CDR3 extends over 14 amino acids. J gave up 0 bases and V 6 bases, and 5 bases lay outside the gene matches. In DNA, the CDR3 is TGCAGTGCGTTAGCGGGGGGCAGCTCCTACGAGCAGTACGTC. Translation: CSALAGGSSYEQYV.

This clonotype was seen ten or more times. The rearrangement links TRBV5-1 to TRBJ2-3; D is uncertain. Trimming shortened V by 0 bases and J by 2 bases, and 10 bases separated the two germline ends. The CDR3 spans 15 residues. CDR1 is SGHRS and CDR2 is YFSETQ in the germline V gene. CDR3 loop: CASSLGQTLTDTQYF. DNA for the CDR3: TGCGCCAGCAGCTTGGGGCAGACTCTCACAGATACGCAGTATTTT.

This clonotype occurred many times. The J gene is TRBJ1-4, the V gene TRBV2; D may be TRBD1 (5 bases). This CDR3 region has 13 residues. Germline CDR1 SNHLY, CDR2 FYNNEI. Trimming stripped 1 base from V and 16 bases from J, with 16 bases between. CDR3 loop: CASSEGTPDSKFF. The CDR3 DNA reads TGTGCCAGCAGTGAAGGGACACCTGACTCGAAGTTTTTT.

This clonotype showed up many times. V gene TRBV6-2 or TRBV6-3 combines with J gene TRBJ2-7; no clear D gene. Trimming took 4 bases from V and 5 from J, leaving 9 bases between them. There are 12 residues in the CDR3. In germline, CDR1 is MNHEY, CDR2 SVGEGT. CDR3 DNA sequence: TGTGCCAGCAGTTCTCGGACGGACGAGCAGTACTTC. The encoded protein is CASSSRTDEQYF.

The sample holds a few counts of this clonotype. The V call is TRBV19, the J call TRBJ1-4, with a weak D call TRBD1 (6 bases). CDR1 LNHDA and CDR2 SQIVND come from the germline V gene (reference sequence). The CDR3 consists of 13 residues. Trimming cost V 2 bases and J 8 bases, with 9 bases left between them. CDR3 amino acids: CASSIRGGEKLFF. Written as DNA, the CDR3 is TGTGCCAGTAGTATACGAGGGGGAGAAAAACTGTTTTTT. Full variable domain (remainder filled in from reference TRBV19 and TRBJ1-4): DGGITQSPKYLFRKEGQNVTLSCEQNLNHDAMYWYRQDPGQGLRLIYYSQIVNDFQKGDIAEGYSVSREKKESFPLTVTSAQKNPTAFYLCASSIRGGEKLFFGSGTQLSVL.

This clonotype has ten or more counts. J is TRBJ2-1 and V is TRBV7-2; TRBD1 is a possible D gene (6 bases). V lost 4 bases to trimming and J lost 10 bases, with 17 bases between them. This CDR3 comprises 14 residues. Germline assignment: CDR1 SGHTA and CDR2 FQGNSA. Here the CDR3 reads CASSWTRSGQEQFF. The DNA for the CDR3 is TGTGCCAGCAGCTGGACCCGATCAGGACAGGAGCAGTTCTTC.

This clonotype was recorded many times. The gene calls are TRBV4-2 and TRBJ2-7, with a tentative D call TRBD1 (6 bases). CDR1 LGHNA and CDR2 YNFKEQ come from the germline V gene. CDR3 length: 16 amino acids. The germline V and J ends were trimmed by 4 bases and 0 bases, with 16 bases remaining between them. CDR3 coding DNA: TGTGCCAGCAGCCGCCTGGACAGCCCTAGCTCCTACGAGCAGTACTTC. Translating it yields CASSRLDSPSSYEQYF.

Comments on this clonotype: The junction departs from the called germline gene at one end, perhaps through a read error. This sequence joins TRBV20-1 and TRBJ2-3, with D perhaps matching TRBD2 (5 bases). The CDR3 covers 14 residues. Germline V lookup: CDR1 DFQATT, CDR2 SNEGSKA (reference sequence). The CDR3 is CSAKVASSTDKQYF. The CDR3 coding sequence is TGCAGTGCTAAGGTAGCGTCGAGCACAGATAAGCAGTATTTT.

This clonotype was picked up a small number of times. J is TRBJ1-6 and V is TRBV18; maybe TRBD1 (5 bases). V lost 2 bases and J lost 6, with 11 bases in between. Germline values: CDR1 KGHSH, CDR2 LQKENI. The length of the CDR3 is 15 residues. The CDR3 DNA follows: TGTGCCAGCTCACCAAATCGGGACCCTAATTCACCCCTCCACTTT. Residues: CASSPNRDPNSPLHF.

The V and J genes are TRBV30 and TRBJ2-7, with D possibly TRBD2 on 5 matching bases. Trimming stripped 3 bases from V and 6 bases from J, with 9 bases between. This CDR3 contains 11 residues. Germline CDR1 and CDR2: GTSNPN and SVGIG (reference sequence). The CDR3 spells CAWSRGFEQYF. The CDR3 DNA reads TGTGCCTGGAGCCGGGGTTTCGAGCAGTACTTC.

This clonotype was found a few times. The chain is built from TRBV12-3 or TRBV12-4 and TRBJ1-6, with 7 bases lining up with TRBD1. CDR3 length: 13 residues. The V gene end was trimmed by 5 bases and the J gene end by 8 bases; junction bases not matched to a gene: 3. The DNA of the CDR3 is TGTGCCAGCAGTCGTACAGGGGATTCACCCCTCCACTTT. Its translation is CASSRTGDSPLHF.

This sequence joins TRBV15 and TRBJ1-1; perhaps TRBD1 as D (6 bases). CDR1 is LNHNV and CDR2 is YYDKDF in the germline V gene (reference sequence). The CDR3 is 15 amino acids. V was trimmed by 3 bases and J by 1 base, leaving 12 bases between them. The DNA of the CDR3 is TGTGCCACCAGCAGTTCTGGGGGGGCGAACACTGAAGCTTTCTTT. This encodes CATSSSGGANTEAFF.

The V call is TRBV20-1, the J call TRBJ1-1; D uncertain. Per germline, CDR1 DFQATT and CDR2 SNEGSKA (reference sequence). The CDR3 has 13 residues. Trimming removed 5 bases from V and 2 bases from J, with 12 bases in between. The CDR3, as DNA: TGCAGTGCTTGCCCAAACCTAAACACTGAAGCTTTCTTT. It translates to CSACPNLNTEAFF.

The gene calls are TRBV2 and TRBJ1-1; TRBD1 might be the D (5 bases). CDR1 is SNHLY, CDR2 FYNNEI, per germline. This CDR3 contains 13 residues. Trimming stripped 6 bases from V and 3 bases from J, with 11 bases between. CDR3 nucleotide sequence: TGTGCCAGCAGCGCAGGGTACGACACTGAAGCTTTCTTT. Amino acid sequence: CASSAGYDTEAFF.

The chain joins TRBV6-6 to TRBJ1-6; TRBD1 is a possible D gene (5 bases). Trimming took off 8 bases at V and 1 base at J, with 12 bases between the two ends. The CDR3 is 15 residues long. CDR1 and CDR2 from the germline V gene are MNHNY and SVGAGI (reference sequence). This CDR3 is CASGGGASYNSPLHF. Written as DNA, the CDR3 is TGTGCCAGCGGGGGAGGGGCTTCCTATAATTCACCCCTCCACTTT.

The table lists this clonotype with a few counts. A read error may account for a junction end that differs from germline. The chain joins TRBV6-5 to TRBJ1-2; 8 bases align to TRBD1. The CDR3 runs to 14 residues. CDR1 and CDR2 (germline): MNHEY, SVGAGI. CDR3 amino acids: CASSSDAGGGQIDF. The CDR3 DNA follows: TGTGCCAGCAGCTCTGACGCAGGGGGCGGCCAGATAGACTTC.

This clonotype was counted ten times or more. The chain combines TRBV6-2 or TRBV6-3 with TRBJ2-7, with TRBD1 matching over 7 bases. CDR1 MNHEY and CDR2 SVGEGT come from the germline V gene. Unmatched junction bases numbered 11, after V lost 6 bases and J lost 6 bases. The CDR3 is made up of 14 amino acids. This chain's CDR3 is CASRRTGTSFEQYV. The CDR3 region has the DNA TGTGCCAGCAGACGGACAGGAACGTCTTTCGAGCAGTACGTC.

The CDR3 DNA is TGTGCTAGTGGTTCACCCCCCGGGTTTGGCTACACCTTC. This translates into CASGSPPGFGYTF. The chain uses TRBV12-5 and TRBJ1-2; D not resolved. V lost 4 bases, J lost 7 bases, and 13 bases lay in between. There are 13 residues in the CDR3. Germline V gives CDR1 LGHNT, CDR2 FRNRAP.

The rearrangement links TRBV7-7 to TRBJ2-2, with D possibly matching TRBD1 (6 bases). The V gene's germline CDR1 is SSHAT and CDR2 FNYEAQ (reference sequence). The CDR3 runs 12 residues. The V and J ends lost 4 bases and 9 bases respectively, with 9 bases between them. This chain's CDR3 is CASSSQGWELFF. The CDR3 DNA follows: TGTGCCAGCAGCTCACAGGGTTGGGAGCTGTTTTTT.

J is TRBJ2-4 and V is TRBV6-5; D is possibly TRBD2 (5 bases). The CDR3 totals 16 residues. Trimming removed 5 bases at V and 4 bases at J, with 18 bases between. The germline gives CDR1 MNHEY, CDR2 SVGAGI. CDR3 loop: CASSPYPVTGKNIQYF. DNA for the CDR3: TGTGCCAGCAGTCCCTACCCCGTCACGGGGAAAAACATTCAGTACTTC.